Sequencing of this T cell receptor (beta chain) was carried out in a study of cytomegalovirus exposure and HLA in healthy donors. PCR employed 60 Vbeta and 13 Jbeta primers. The protocol was immunoSEQ multiplex PCR, while the TCRdb copy is restricted to in-frame clones and leaves out a portion. The table includes about 150,000 clones, around 80% detected once. The CDR3 spans 12 residues. Trimming pared 6 bases from V and 4 bases from J, leaving 6 bases between. The germline CDR1 and CDR2 sequences are SEHNR and FQNEAQ (reference sequence). Whereas donors were nominally healthy upon sampling, unrecorded immune exposures were probable. Whole-study findings and limits: With further analysis later on, most CMV-associated TCR beta chains appeared HLA-restricted. Several of the most significant clusters appeared linked to common viral pathogens, based on a later analysis. The authors later found TCR association rates varying by HLA locus, with DRB1 most and HLA-C fewest.

In the case of this clone: The antigen remains unidentified.

The sample comprised PBMCs. V gene TRBV7-9 combines with J gene TRBJ2-2, with unresolved D. The origin of this receptor is a middle-aged woman in good health and CMV-seropositive. The CDR3 loop reads CASSSGTGELFF. The DNA for the CDR3 is TGTGCCAGCAGTTCGGGCACCGGGGAGCTGTTTTTT.